Listed below are T cell receptor beta chains from one sample, sequenced in a study of blood T cell repertoires in COVID-19. Produced via immunoSEQ multiplex PCR; TCRdb's table is partial and in-frame only. The data show approximately 110,000 clones, with about 90% seen just once and 0.88% held by the top ten. The source material was peripheral blood. These receptor sequences come from a woman aged 45-60 years with active or convalescent COVID-19. The CDR3 runs from the conserved cysteine through the conserved F or W.

v_gene: TRBV6-5
CDR3aa: CASSPRVAGGYEQYF

v_gene: TRBV6-5
CDR3aa: CAGGGTPQETQYF

v_gene: TRBV4-1
CDR3aa: CASSQDGGPYNEQFF

v_gene: TRBV5-4
CDR3aa: CASSSSGSLYEQYF

v_gene: TRBV7-2
CDR3aa: CASSLTRTDSAGYTF

v_gene: TRBV29-1
CDR3aa: CSVARSLTYEQYF

v_gene: TRBV27
CDR3aa: CASRGQGGAFF

v_gene: TRBV30
CDR3aa: CAWTSGSHTQYF

v_gene: TRBV28
CDR3aa: CASRHANRVGSIRNTIYF

v_gene: TRBV6-1
CDR3aa: CASSEFPRTYGYTF

v_gene: TRBV10-3
CDR3aa: CAINSRGLQAFF

v_gene: TRBV6-5
CDR3aa: CASIDSGGTTDTQYF

v_gene: TRBV21-1
CDR3aa: CASSKGGRAQETQYF

v_gene: TRBV5-4
CDR3aa: CASSFNGGSGTGELFF

v_gene: TRBV7-2
CDR3aa: CASRVQGDNEQFF

v_gene: TRBV28
CDR3aa: CASGQRDRLILFF

v_gene: TRBV9
CDR3aa: CASSEQGNQPQHF

v_gene: TRBV25-1
CDR3aa: CASSAREGDSDEQYF

v_gene: TRBV5-6
CDR3aa: CASSFFQGGSYEQYF

v_gene: TRBV3-1/TRBV3-2
CDR3aa: CASSQDPGGSIYEQYF

v_gene: TRBV5-1
CDR3aa: CASSQGVGDTEAFF

v_gene: TRBV5-1
CDR3aa: CASSREGQLYGYTF

v_gene: TRBV7-9
CDR3aa: CASSFGQGYGYTF

v_gene: TRBV5-4
CDR3aa: CASSLRGWGTEAFF

v_gene: TRBV7-2
CDR3aa: CASSLGGQNTEAFF

v_gene: TRBV19
CDR3aa: CASSMEQKNEKLFF

v_gene: TRBV11-1
CDR3aa: CASSRQGGISYEQYF

v_gene: TRBV3-1/TRBV3-2
CDR3aa: CASSQMEGRETQYF

v_gene: TRBV28
CDR3aa: CASSPRQGYEQYF

v_gene: TRBV4-1
CDR3aa: CASSRRTSGEPSSTDTQYF

v_gene: TRBV6-1
CDR3aa: CASSDRVGTVLSNQPQHF

v_gene: TRBV14
CDR3aa: CASSQAVGPYEQYF